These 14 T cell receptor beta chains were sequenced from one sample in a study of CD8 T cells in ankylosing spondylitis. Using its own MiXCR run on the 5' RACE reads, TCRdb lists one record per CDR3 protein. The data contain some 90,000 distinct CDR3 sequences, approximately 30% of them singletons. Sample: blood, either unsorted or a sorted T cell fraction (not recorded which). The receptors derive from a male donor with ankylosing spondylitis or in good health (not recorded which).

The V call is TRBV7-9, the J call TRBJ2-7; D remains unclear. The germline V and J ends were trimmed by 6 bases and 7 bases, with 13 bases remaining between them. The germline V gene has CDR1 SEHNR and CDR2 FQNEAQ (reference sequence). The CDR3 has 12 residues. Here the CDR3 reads CASSFSALEQYV. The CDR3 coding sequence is TGTGCCAGCAGTTTTTCGGCGTTGGAGCAGTACGTC.

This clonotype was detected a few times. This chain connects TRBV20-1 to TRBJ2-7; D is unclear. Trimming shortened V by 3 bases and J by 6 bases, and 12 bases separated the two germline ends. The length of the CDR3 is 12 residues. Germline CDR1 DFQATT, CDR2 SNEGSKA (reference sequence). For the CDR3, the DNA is TGCAGTGCTAGTCAGCAAAAATTCGAGCAGTACGTC. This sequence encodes CSASQQKFEQYV.

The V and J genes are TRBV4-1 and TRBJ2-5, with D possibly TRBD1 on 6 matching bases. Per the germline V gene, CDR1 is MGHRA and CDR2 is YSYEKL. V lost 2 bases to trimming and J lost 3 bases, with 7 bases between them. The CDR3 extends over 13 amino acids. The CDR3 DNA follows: TGCGCCAGCAGCCAACGACAGGAAGAGACCCAGTACTTC. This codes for CASSQRQEETQYF.

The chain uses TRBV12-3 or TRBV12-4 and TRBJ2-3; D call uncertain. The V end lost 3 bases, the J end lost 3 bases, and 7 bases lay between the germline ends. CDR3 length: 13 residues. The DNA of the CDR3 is TGTGCCAGCAGTTTGGAGAAGACAGATACGCAGTATTTT. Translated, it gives CASSLEKTDTQYF.

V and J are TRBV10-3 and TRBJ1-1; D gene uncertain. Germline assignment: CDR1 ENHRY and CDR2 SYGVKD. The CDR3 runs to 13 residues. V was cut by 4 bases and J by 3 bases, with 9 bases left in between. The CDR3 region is CAISGVGDTEAFF. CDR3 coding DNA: TGTGCCATCAGTGGCGTCGGGGACACTGAAGCTTTCTTT.

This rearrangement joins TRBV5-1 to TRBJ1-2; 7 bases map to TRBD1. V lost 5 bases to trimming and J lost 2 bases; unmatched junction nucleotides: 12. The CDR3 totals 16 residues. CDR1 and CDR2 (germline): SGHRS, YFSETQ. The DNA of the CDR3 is TGCGCCAGCAGATCAGGACCAGACAGGGCAAACTATGGCTACACCTTC. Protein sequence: CASRSGPDRANYGYTF.

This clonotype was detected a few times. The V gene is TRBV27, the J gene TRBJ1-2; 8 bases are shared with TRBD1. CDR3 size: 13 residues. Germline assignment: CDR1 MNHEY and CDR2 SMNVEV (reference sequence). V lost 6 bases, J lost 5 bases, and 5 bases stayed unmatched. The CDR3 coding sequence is TGTGCCAGCAGGGACGACAGGGGATATGGCTACACCTTC. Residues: CASRDDRGYGYTF.

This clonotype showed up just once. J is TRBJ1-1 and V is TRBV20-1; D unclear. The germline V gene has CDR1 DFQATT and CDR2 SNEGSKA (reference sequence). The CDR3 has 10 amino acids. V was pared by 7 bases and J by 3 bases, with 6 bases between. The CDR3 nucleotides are TGCAGTGGTCGGCACACTGAAGCTTTCTTT. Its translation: CSGRHTEAFF.

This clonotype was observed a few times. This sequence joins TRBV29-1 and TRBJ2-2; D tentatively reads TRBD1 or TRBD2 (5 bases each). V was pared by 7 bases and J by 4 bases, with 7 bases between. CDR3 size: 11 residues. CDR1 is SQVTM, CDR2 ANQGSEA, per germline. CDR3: CSARGTGELFF. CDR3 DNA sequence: TGCAGCGCGAGGGGCACCGGGGAGCTGTTTTTT.

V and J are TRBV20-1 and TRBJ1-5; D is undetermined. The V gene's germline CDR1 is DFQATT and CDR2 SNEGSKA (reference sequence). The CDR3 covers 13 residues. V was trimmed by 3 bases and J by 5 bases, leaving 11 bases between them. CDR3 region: CSASRSWDQPQHF. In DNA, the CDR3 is TGCAGTGCTAGCCGGTCCTGGGATCAGCCCCAGCATTTT.

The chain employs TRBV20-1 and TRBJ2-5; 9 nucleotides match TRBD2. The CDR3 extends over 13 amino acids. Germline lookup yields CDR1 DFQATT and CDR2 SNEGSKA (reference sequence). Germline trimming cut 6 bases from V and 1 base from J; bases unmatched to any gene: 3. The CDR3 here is CSALAGFQETQYF. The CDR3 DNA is TGCAGTGCCCTAGCGGGGTTCCAAGAGACCCAGTACTTC.

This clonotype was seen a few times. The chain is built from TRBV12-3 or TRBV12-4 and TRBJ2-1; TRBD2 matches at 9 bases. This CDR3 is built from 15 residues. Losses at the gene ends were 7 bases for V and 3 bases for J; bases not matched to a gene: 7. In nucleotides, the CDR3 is TGTGCCAGCATCCCGAGCGGGGGGAACTACAATGAGCAGTTCTTC. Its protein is CASIPSGGNYNEQFF.

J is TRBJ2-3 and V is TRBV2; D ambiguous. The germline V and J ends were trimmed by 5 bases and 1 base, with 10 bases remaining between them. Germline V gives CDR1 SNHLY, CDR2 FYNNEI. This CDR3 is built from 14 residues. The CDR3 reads CASSWAIGTDTQYF. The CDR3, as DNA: TGTGCCAGCAGTTGGGCCATTGGCACAGATACGCAGTATTTT.

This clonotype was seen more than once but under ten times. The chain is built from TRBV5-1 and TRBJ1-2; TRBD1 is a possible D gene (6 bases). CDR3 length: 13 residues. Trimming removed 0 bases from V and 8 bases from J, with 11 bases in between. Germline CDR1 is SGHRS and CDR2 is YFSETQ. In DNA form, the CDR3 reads TGCGCCAGCAGCTTGGACAGGGCAAGGGGCTACACCTTC. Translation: CASSLDRARGYTF.